The 23 T cell receptor beta chains presented below share a single source sample, sequenced in a study of cytomegalovirus exposure and HLA in healthy donors. The PCR contained 60 Vbeta and 13 Jbeta primers. Method: immunoSEQ multiplex PCR; TCRdb's copy keeps in-frame clones and lacks some. The sample yields 170,000 or so clones, just under 80% seen once. Material for sequencing was PBMCs. These receptors were obtained from a woman aged 50 to 60 in good health and CMV-seropositive.

This clone has a handful of counts. This chain connects TRBV7-3 to TRBJ2-2, with D unresolved. The germline V and J ends were trimmed by 0 bases and 4 bases, with 9 bases remaining between them. Germline-derived CDR1 and CDR2 are SGHTA and FQGTGA. The CDR3 contains 15 residues. The CDR3, as DNA: TGTGCCAGCAGCTTAACGTTGGCAGGCACCGGGGAGCTGTTTTTT. Its translation: CASSLTLAGTGELFF.

V is TRBV5-1 and J is TRBJ1-1; 9 bases line up with TRBD1. Germline loops: CDR1 SGHRS, CDR2 YFSETQ. This CDR3 region has 15 residues. The trim removed 6 bases at V and 12 bases at J, leaving 18 bases unmatched. CDR3 coding DNA: TGCGCCAGCACCCCCTCGGGACAGGGTACGGGGCAAACTTTCTTT. Its translation is CASTPSGQGTGQTFF.

The chain carries TRBV6-5 and TRBJ2-7, with D maybe TRBD1 (5 bases). V was clipped by 3 bases and J by 0 bases, with 9 bases between them. There are 14 residues in the CDR3. Germline-derived CDR1 and CDR2 are MNHEY and SVGAGI. The CDR3 DNA follows: TGTGCCAGCAGTTATCAGGGCAGCTCCTACGAGCAGTACTTC. Translation gives CASSYQGSSYEQYF.

Notes on this clone: Other DNA sequences of this sample code for an identical CDR3. The genes are TRBV28 and TRBJ2-1, with 9 bases identical to TRBD1. This CDR3 comprises 14 residues. CDR1 is MDHEN, CDR2 SYDVKM, per germline. The ends lost 6 bases at V and 2 bases at J; junction bases unmatched: 2. The CDR3 DNA is TGTGCCAGCAGGACAGGGGGTACCTACAATGAGCAGTTCTTC. Translating it yields CASRTGGTYNEQFF.

V usage is TRBV10-3 and J usage is TRBJ2-7; TRBD2 is a possible D gene (5 bases). Germline V gene sequence: CDR1 ENHRY, CDR2 SYGVKD. The CDR3 has 12 residues. Trimming shortened V by 7 bases and J by 6 bases, and 13 bases separated the two germline ends. The CDR3 protein is CAINSGILEQYF. The CDR3 DNA is TGTGCCATCAACTCGGGGATACTCGAGCAGTACTTC.

In its sample, this clone was seen once. The chain employs TRBV7-3 and TRBJ2-1, with 9 bases lining up with TRBD2. The junction had 5 bases not matched to a gene; V was cut back by 2 bases and J by 9 bases. This CDR3 is 14 amino acids long. The germline CDR1 and CDR2 sequences are SGHTA and FQGTGA. The CDR3: CASSLAGGPREQFF. CDR3 bases: TGTGCCAGCAGCTTAGCGGGGGGGCCCCGTGAGCAGTTCTTC.

The chain has TRBV6-1 and TRBJ1-2; 9 nucleotides line up with TRBD1. Per the germline V gene, CDR1 is MNHNS and CDR2 is SASEGT. The CDR3 is 15 amino acids. V shed 3 bases and J 5 bases; nucleotides not matched to a gene: 7. CDR3 region: CASSEPRDRVYGYTF. CDR3 DNA sequence: TGTGCCAGCAGTGAGCCCCGGGACAGGGTGTATGGCTACACCTTC.

The V call is TRBV7-3, the J call TRBJ1-1, with D hard to call. This CDR3 has 14 amino acids. Trimming removed 5 bases from V and 7 bases from J, with 17 bases in between. From germline, CDR1 is SGHTA and CDR2 FQGTGA. The DNA for the CDR3 is TGTGCCAGCAGCCGGAGCGTCGGGGTGGGTGAAGCTTTCTTT. Protein: CASSRSVGVGEAFF.

The V and J genes are TRBV6-1 and TRBJ1-5, with D unresolved. The V and J ends lost 2 bases and 2 bases respectively, with 7 bases between them. The CDR3 totals 14 residues. In germline, CDR1 is MNHNS, CDR2 SASEGT. For the CDR3, the DNA is TGTGCCAGCAGTGAACGGCTAGGCAATCAGCCCCAGCATTTT. It translates to CASSERLGNQPQHF.

In this sample, this clone turned up once. The rearrangement links TRBV6-6 to TRBJ1-1, with 9 bases aligning to TRBD1. CDR1 is MNHNY, CDR2 SVGAGI, per germline (reference sequence). Trimming at V came to 6 bases and at J to 2 bases, leaving 4 bases not matched to a gene. The CDR3 is 14 residues long. The DNA for the CDR3 is TGTGCCAGCAGGGACAGGGGTTACAACACTGAAGCTTTCTTT. Its protein is CASRDRGYNTEAFF.

This clone was seen only a few times. CDR3 sequence (DNA): TGCGCCAGCAGCTCCAACCCTAGCGGGAGTTCGAATGAGCAGTTCTTC. Its translation is CASSSNPSGSSNEQFF. This chain links TRBV5-1 with TRBJ2-1, with 10 bases aligning to TRBD2. This CDR3 comprises 16 residues. Germline trimming cut 3 bases from V and 7 bases from J; bases unmatched to any gene: 10. Germline values: CDR1 SGHRS, CDR2 YFSETQ.

This clone was seen a few times. The chain couples TRBV4-1 to TRBJ2-5, with 9 bases fitting TRBD2. The germline CDR1 and CDR2 sequences are MGHRA and YSYEKL. J gave up 5 bases and V 3 bases, and 10 bases lay outside the gene matches. The CDR3 contains 16 residues. The CDR3 region is CASSHLGGGAGETQYF. CDR3 in DNA: TGCGCCAGCAGCCACCTGGGCGGGGGGGCTGGGGAGACCCAGTACTTC.

The J gene is TRBJ1-2, the V gene TRBV19; D is perhaps TRBD1 (6 bases). Trimming stripped 7 bases from V and 3 bases from J, with 18 bases between. The CDR3 is 15 amino acids. CDR1 is LNHDA and CDR2 is SQIVND in the germline V gene (reference sequence). In DNA, the CDR3 is TGTGCCAGTAACATCCCAGGGGCGGCGGACTATGGCTACACCTTC. Its translation is CASNIPGAADYGYTF.

V usage is TRBV4-3 and J usage is TRBJ2-7, with 8 bases fitting TRBD2. V lost 4 bases and J lost 3; bases outside the gene matches: 5. The CDR3 spans 14 residues. CDR1 LGHNA and CDR2 YSLEER come from the germline V gene. CDR3 sequence reads: CASSPGRGDYEQYF. DNA of the CDR3: TGCGCCAGCAGCCCCGGGCGGGGGGACTACGAGCAGTACTTC.

The gene calls are TRBV28 and TRBJ1-2; 7 bases fit TRBD1. The CDR3 has 14 residues. Trimming removed 6 bases from V and 2 bases from J; junction bases left unmatched: 6. Per germline, CDR1 MDHEN and CDR2 SYDVKM. CDR3 bases: TGTGCCAGCAGCCACAGGGGACGCAACTATGGCTACACCTTC. This gives the protein CASSHRGRNYGYTF.

J is TRBJ1-2 and V is TRBV2; 8 bases are a match to TRBD1. The CDR3 has 14 amino acids. Germline assignment: CDR1 SNHLY and CDR2 FYNNEI. After removal of 2 bases from V and 5 bases from J, the junction contained 4 bases not matched to a gene. DNA of the CDR3: TGTGCCAGCAGTGAAAGAAGGACAGGGTATGGCTACACCTTC. Its protein product is CASSERRTGYGYTF.

This chain links TRBV6-6 with TRBJ1-5; 7 positions match TRBD1. Germline CDR1 MNHNY, CDR2 SVGAGI (reference sequence). This CDR3 region has 14 residues. The V and J ends lost 6 bases and 4 bases, in that order; junction bases with no gene match: 6. This chain's CDR3 is CASSSGTANQPQHF. In nucleotides, the CDR3 is TGTGCCAGCAGCTCCGGGACAGCTAATCAGCCCCAGCATTTT.

The V gene is TRBV5-1, the J gene TRBJ1-5; tentatively, D is TRBD1 (5 bases). The V and J ends lost 5 bases and 4 bases respectively, with 13 bases between them. The CDR3 consists of 14 residues. Germline assignment: CDR1 SGHRS and CDR2 YFSETQ. The CDR3 sequence: CASRRGIGNQPQHF. Here the CDR3 DNA reads TGCGCCAGCAGACGGGGGATTGGGAATCAGCCCCAGCATTTT.

The rearrangement links TRBV2 to TRBJ2-3; D perhaps matches TRBD2 (5 bases). This CDR3 region has 11 residues. Germline V gene lookup returns CDR1 SNHLY and CDR2 FYNNEI. Trimming took off 10 bases at V and 6 bases at J, with 11 bases between the two ends. CDR3 protein: CATTRTDTQYF. CDR3 DNA: TGTGCCACCACCAGGACTGATACGCAGTATTTT.

This chain links TRBV9 with TRBJ2-7; TRBD1 matches 7 bases. Germline V CDR1 and CDR2: SGDLS, YYNGEE. CDR3 length: 14 amino acids. V shed 4 bases, J shed 6 bases, and the junction held 10 bases outside the gene matches. CDR3 nucleotides: TGTGCCAGCAGCCCCGGGACAGTTCATGGCGAGCAGTACTTC. Translating it yields CASSPGTVHGEQYF.

The chain carries TRBV11-2 and TRBJ1-2, with 12 bases lining up with TRBD1. The CDR3 sequence is 17 residues long. The ends lost 3 bases at V and 2 bases at J; junction bases unmatched: 7. Germline CDR1 is SGHAT and CDR2 is FQNNGV. The CDR3 DNA is TGTGCCAGCAGCTTCTTCGGGACAGGGGGCATGAACTATGGCTACACCTTC. It codes for CASSFFGTGGMNYGYTF.

This CDR3 reads CASSYSRGYEQYF. The CDR3 DNA reads as TGTGCCAGCAGTTACTCCAGGGGCTACGAGCAGTACTTC. V usage is TRBV6-5 and J usage is TRBJ2-7, with a possible D match to TRBD1 (6 bases). This CDR3 has 13 residues. With 0 bases removed from V and 3 bases from J, the gap between germline ends came to 6 bases. Germline-derived CDR1 and CDR2 are MNHEY and SVGAGI.

CDR3 DNA sequence: TGTGCCAGCAGCTACGGAGACAGGGATCAAGATACGCAGTATTTT. Translating it yields CASSYGDRDQDTQYF. The chain uses TRBV7-2 and TRBJ2-3, with 7 bases that match TRBD1. J was trimmed by 5 bases and V by 4 bases; bases with no gene match: 9. Germline CDR1 reads SGHTA; CDR2 reads FQGNSA. The CDR3 is made up of 15 amino acids. Filled out from reference TRBV7-2 and TRBJ2-3, the complete variable domain reads GAGVSQSPSNKVTEKGKDVELRCDPISGHTALYWYRQSLGQGLEFLIYFQGNSAPDKSGLPSDRFSAERTGGSVSTLTIQRTQQEDSAVYLCASSYGDRDQDTQYFGPGTRLTVL.